What follows is one T cell receptor (beta chain) and its context. Its cognate antigen is unknown. Time point noted: blood 2 weeks post-SBRT. Treatment defined: 15 Gy SBRT to primary tumor, nephrectomy 4 weeks later. Serial blood draws occurred at baseline and 2 and 4 weeks post-SBRT. Germline V gene sequence: CDR1 SGHTA, CDR2 FQGTGA. The CDR3 runs to 15 residues. The V gene lost 2 bases and the J gene lost 0 bases, with 11 bases spanning the gap. The data originate from a study of radiation and T cells in renal cell carcinoma. Notes on the study in general: From baseline, blood top tumor clonotypes peaked at 2 weeks post-radiation. Baseline intratumoral clonotype presence is unknown without pretreatment biopsies.

Using immunoSEQ multiplex PCR, the repertoire was profiled, and TCRdb retains in-frame clones only, with some absent. The top ten clones hold less than 7% of a sample with some 75,000 clones, about 81% of them seen once. This chain uses TRBV7-3 with TRBJ2-7; D may match TRBD1 or TRBD2 (5 bases each). The sequenced sample was blood, obtained from a patient whose treatment included radiotherapy and nephrectomy. This TCR was sampled from a man between 60 and 75 years old with renal cell carcinoma. CDR3: CASSLSAGSSYEQYF. CDR3 bases: TGTGCCAGCAGCTTATCAGCAGGGAGCTCCTACGAGCAGTACTTC.